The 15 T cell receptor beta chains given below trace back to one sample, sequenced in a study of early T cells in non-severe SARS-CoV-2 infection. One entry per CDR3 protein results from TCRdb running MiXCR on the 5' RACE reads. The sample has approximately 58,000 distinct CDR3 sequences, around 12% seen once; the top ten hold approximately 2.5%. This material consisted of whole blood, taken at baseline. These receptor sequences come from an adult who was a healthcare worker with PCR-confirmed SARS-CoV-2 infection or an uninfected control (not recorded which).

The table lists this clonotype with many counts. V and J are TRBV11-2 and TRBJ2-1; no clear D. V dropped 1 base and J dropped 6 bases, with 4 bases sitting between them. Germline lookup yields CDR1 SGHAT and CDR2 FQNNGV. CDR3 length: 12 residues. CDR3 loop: CASSLVGNEQFF. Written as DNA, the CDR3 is TGTGCCAGCAGCTTAGTGGGCAATGAGCAGTTCTTC.

The CDR3 DNA is TGTGCCAGCAGTTTTGGAGGACCCGCCGGGGAACTGTTTTTT. Protein product: CASSFGGPAGELFF. V gene TRBV27 combines with J gene TRBJ1-4, with D hard to call. Per germline, CDR1 MNHEY and CDR2 SMNVEV (reference sequence). The V and J ends lost 3 bases and 12 bases respectively, with 17 bases between them. The CDR3 sequence is 14 residues long.

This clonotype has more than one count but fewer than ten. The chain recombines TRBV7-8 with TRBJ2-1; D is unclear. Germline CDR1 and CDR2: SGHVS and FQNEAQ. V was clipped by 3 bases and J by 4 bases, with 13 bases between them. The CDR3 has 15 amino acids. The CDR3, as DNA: TGTGCCAGCAGCTTCCCGTCGTCAGGATACAATGAGCAGTTCTTC. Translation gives CASSFPSSGYNEQFF.

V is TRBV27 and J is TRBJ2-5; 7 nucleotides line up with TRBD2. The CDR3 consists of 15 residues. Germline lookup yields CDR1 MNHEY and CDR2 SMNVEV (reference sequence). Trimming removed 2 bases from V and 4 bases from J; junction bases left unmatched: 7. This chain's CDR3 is CASSLRRERGETQYF. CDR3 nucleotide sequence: TGTGCCAGCAGTTTAAGGCGGGAGAGGGGAGAGACCCAGTACTTC.

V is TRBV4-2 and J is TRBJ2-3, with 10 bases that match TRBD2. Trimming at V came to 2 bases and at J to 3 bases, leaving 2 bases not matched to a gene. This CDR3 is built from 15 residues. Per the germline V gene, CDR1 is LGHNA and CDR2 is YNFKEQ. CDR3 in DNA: TGTGCCAGCAGCCAAAAGGGACTAGCGACAGATACGCAGTATTTT. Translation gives CASSQKGLATDTQYF.

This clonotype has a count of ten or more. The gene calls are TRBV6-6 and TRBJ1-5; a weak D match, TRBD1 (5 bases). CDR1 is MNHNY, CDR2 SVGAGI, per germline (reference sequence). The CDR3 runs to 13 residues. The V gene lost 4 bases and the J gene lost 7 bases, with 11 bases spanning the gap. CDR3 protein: CASSSGGMQPQHF. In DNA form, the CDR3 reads TGTGCCAGCAGTTCGGGGGGGATGCAGCCCCAGCATTTT.

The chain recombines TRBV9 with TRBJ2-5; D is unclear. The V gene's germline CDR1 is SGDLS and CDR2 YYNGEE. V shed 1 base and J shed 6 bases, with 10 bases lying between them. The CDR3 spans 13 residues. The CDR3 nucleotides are TGTGCCAGCAGCGTAATAGCCGGCCAGACCCAGTACTTC. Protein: CASSVIAGQTQYF.

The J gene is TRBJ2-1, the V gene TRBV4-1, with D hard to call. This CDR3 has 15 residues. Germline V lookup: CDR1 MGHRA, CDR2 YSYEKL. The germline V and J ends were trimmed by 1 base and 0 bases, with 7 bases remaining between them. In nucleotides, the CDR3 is TGCGCCAGCAGCCAAGGCGGTGTCTCCTACAATGAGCAGTTCTTC. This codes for CASSQGGVSYNEQFF.

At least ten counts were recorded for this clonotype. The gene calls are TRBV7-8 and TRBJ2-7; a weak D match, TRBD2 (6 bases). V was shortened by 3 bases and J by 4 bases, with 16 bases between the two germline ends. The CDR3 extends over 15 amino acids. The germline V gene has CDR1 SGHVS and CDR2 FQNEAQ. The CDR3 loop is CASSFPFGEAYEQYF. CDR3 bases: TGTGCCAGCAGCTTCCCCTTCGGGGAGGCGTACGAGCAGTACTTC.

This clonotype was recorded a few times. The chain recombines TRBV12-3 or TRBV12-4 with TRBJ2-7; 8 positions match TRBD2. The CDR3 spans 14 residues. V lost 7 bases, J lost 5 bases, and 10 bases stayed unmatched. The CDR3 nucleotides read TGTGCCAGCACCTTAAGCGGGAGAGGAAACGAGCAGTACTTC. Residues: CASTLSGRGNEQYF.

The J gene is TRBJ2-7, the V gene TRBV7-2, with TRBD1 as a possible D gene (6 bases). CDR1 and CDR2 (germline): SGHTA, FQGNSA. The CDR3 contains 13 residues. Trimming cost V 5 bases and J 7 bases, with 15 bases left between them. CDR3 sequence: CASSVTGLLEQYF. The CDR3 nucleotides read TGTGCCAGCAGCGTGACAGGCCTCTTGGAGCAGTACTTC.

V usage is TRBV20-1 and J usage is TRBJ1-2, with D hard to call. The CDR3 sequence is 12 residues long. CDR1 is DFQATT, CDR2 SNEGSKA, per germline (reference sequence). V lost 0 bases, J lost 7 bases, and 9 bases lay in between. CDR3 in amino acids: CSARETLAGYTF. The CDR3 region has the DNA TGCAGTGCTAGAGAGACCCTGGCTGGCTACACCTTC.

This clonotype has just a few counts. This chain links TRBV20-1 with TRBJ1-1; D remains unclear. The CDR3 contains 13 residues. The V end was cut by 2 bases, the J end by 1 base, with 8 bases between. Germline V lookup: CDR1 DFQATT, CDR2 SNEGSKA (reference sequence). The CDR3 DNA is TGCAGTGCTAGATGGACCTCGAACACTGAAGCTTTCTTT. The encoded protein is CSARWTSNTEAFF.

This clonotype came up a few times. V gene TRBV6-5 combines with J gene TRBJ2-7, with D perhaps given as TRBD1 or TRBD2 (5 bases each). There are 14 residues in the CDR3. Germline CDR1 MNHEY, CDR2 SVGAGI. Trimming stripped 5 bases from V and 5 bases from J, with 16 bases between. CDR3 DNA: TGTGCCAGCAGTAATGGGGCCTGGGGAGACGAGCAGTACTTC. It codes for CASSNGAWGDEQYF.

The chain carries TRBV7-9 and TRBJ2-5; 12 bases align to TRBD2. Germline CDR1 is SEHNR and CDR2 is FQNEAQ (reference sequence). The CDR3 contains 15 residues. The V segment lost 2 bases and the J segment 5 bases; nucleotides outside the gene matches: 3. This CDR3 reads CASSLSSGRGETQYF. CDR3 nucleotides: TGTGCCAGCAGCTTATCTAGCGGGAGGGGCGAGACCCAGTACTTC.